The T cell receptor beta chain under discussion was sequenced for a study of cytomegalovirus exposure and HLA in healthy donors (dated by TCRdb to about 2017). Concerning the study at large: An earlier analysis of fewer than 750 of the donors reported around 280 Gb of sequence data and 117 million unique TCR beta sequences obtained from roughly 180 million T cells. Around 320 gigabases of sequencing data and 78 million or so unique TCR sequences were included in an early release covering about 700 HLA-typed donors. Of the roughly 400 genotyped donors, 65% to 90% were placed in the genetic ancestry cluster associated with self-reported Caucasian donors. The study aimed to test whether signatures of past pathogen exposure could be identified by cataloging public T cell receptors. The T cell repertoires of several hundred subjects were profiled by immunosequencing and related to cytomegalovirus serostatus. A separate validation cohort of 100 to 150 different subjects was used in addition to the roughly 620-subject first cohort. To predict cytomegalovirus infection status, the study brought together high-throughput TCR immunosequencing, statistical association of individual TCRs with disease status, and machine learning. A later analysis re-analyzed previously published TCR beta repertoires from 650 to 800 donors and added high-resolution HLA genotyping to study TCR occurrence patterns. Rather than using new phenotypic data, the later analysis identified candidate immune exposures from TCR beta sequences and from how often those sequences occurred across donors. In an earlier analysis of 587 of the donors, high-throughput TCR beta sequencing was used to judge whether each TCR beta V gene segment behaved as functional or pseudogenic. Donor age, sex, ethnicity and CMV serostatus were compiled alongside the repertoire data. A later genetic analysis used genome-wide SNP genotypes for about 60% of the 666 donors, treating that subset as a discovery cohort. All discovery cohort repertoires had been generated on a single sequencing platform. Both class I and class II loci were covered by HLA typing, at four-digit resolution. The number of donors typed differed by locus, with roughly 620-640 for A, B, C, DRB1 and DQB1, 522 for DQA1, about 610 for DPA1, and some 440 for DPB1. Several DR-DQ haplotypes were treated as single units for association and clustering because of strong linkage in the cohort. Among about 390 genotyped donors of the cohort, an average of about 240,000 unique TCR beta nucleotide sequences were sequenced per donor, roughly 20% of them non-productive.

This clone has more than one count but fewer than ten. What antigen it recognizes has not been identified. No per-base quality is available; no much larger clone lies one base away. The cohort comprised under 700 healthy bone marrow donors. At the time of sampling, every cohort member was nominally healthy, though immune exposures that went unrecorded were likely present. The donor tested CMV seronegative, placing the donor among the 350 or so seronegative members of the cohort. A peripheral blood sample was provided by each donor, and peripheral blood mononuclear cells were used for TCR beta sequencing. Genomic DNA extraction from the blood cell samples was performed with the Qiagen DNeasy Blood Extraction Kit. Measured from the cysteine to the phenylalanine, the CDR3 is 13 residues long. The kept DNA is CDR3 alone, 39 bases in frame from the first base. CDR1 and CDR2 are drawn from the germline V gene: ENHRY, SYGVKD. Deletion took 7 bases off V and 11 bases off J, with a span of 20 bases between the germline ends.

Points the paper makes about the study in general: A later genetic analysis associated a missense DCLRE1C variant with V-gene and J-gene trimming of TCR beta chains, and an independent cohort replicated the association. In a later analysis, about 17,000 TCR beta sequences were associated with specific HLA alleles at a false discovery rate of 0.05. While some public TCRs were present in many individuals, most TCR sequences turned up only very rarely across donors. A few of the identified cytomegalovirus-associated TCR beta chains were confirmed in vitro to be specific for cytomegalovirus antigens. According to a later analysis, parvovirus B19, influenza, CMV and Epstein-Barr virus appeared linked to several top co-occurrence clusters. A group of highly shared sequence variants was considered likely to be a technical artifact of the sequencing pipeline. In a later analysis, HLA-associated TCR beta chains were found to be more clonally expanded and to have lower generation probabilities than equally common non-associated chains. In the study, some 160 TCR beta chains were listed as associated with cytomegalovirus. Roughly uniform sequencing depth across donors was assumed in presence/absence analyses, although this assumption may not hold. This cohort had only TCR beta chains sequenced, and the lack of alpha or paired-chain data limited which features could be detected. The earlier analysis of almost 600 of the donors excluded approximately 15 rarely observed V segments, including chromosome 9 orphons, because counts were too low. In an earlier analysis of approximately 590 of the donors, most TCR beta V segments were observed in productive rearrangements about 87% or about 30% of the time, broadly matching IMGT annotations. Linkage disequilibrium might explain the correlated functional status among segregating V segments, but an unknown experimental factor could not be ruled out. A further reported finding was that TCR beta sequences accurately predicted the HLA-A and HLA-B alleles for most subjects in the first cohort. Cytomegalovirus status was reported to be diagnosed by the classifier with high specificity and sensitivity in both the original and validation cohorts. Assigning TCR associations to individual alleles was difficult when HLA alleles, especially DR and DQ, strongly co-occurred. According to a later analysis, TCR association rates differed among HLA loci, with DRB1 alleles showing the most associated TCRs and HLA-C alleles showing the fewest. For the cohort, immune exposure information was limited to CMV serostatus. The authors suggested that the approach could potentially be extended to other disease states and immunological phenotypes. Compared with the 666-donor mean, donors in an Asian-associated ancestry cluster had fewer N-insertions in productive TCRs, according to a later genetic analysis. Because some donors lacked HLA typing at each locus, the association tests relied only on the typed subset. A later analysis found that most CMV-associated TCR beta chains appeared HLA-restricted, with HLA associations seemingly driven largely by CMV exposure. The 87-base-pair reads could not distinguish some IMGT-functional V segments, including TRBV6-2 and TRBV6-3, so those segments were excluded.

The library was produced with the immunoSEQ multiplex PCR assay. The multiplex PCR relied on a mix of 60 forward primers for TCR Vbeta segments and 13 reverse primers for TCR Jbeta segments. The CDR3 region of rearranged TCR beta genes was amplified from genomic DNA with a multiplex PCR assay. The Illumina HiSeq System was used to sequence the amplified TCR beta libraries as 87-base-pair reads. The published analysis was carried out like this. A later analysis counted 75 million to 100 million unique TCR beta chains across the 700 or so repertoires, and some 11 million of these chains were shared by at least two donors. Raw reads were error-corrected and collapsed into unique sequences by a nearest-neighbor algorithm in which closely related sequences were merged to remove PCR and sequencing errors. To assign V, D and J gene segments, CDR3 sequences were aligned to IMGT reference sequences. For a sequence to be retained, at least a six-nucleotide match to both a V gene segment and a J gene segment was required. Rearrangements were called productive when the CDR3 lacked stop codons and stayed in frame with V and J; all others were non-productive. CDR3 was defined by IMGT convention, running from the second conserved V-encoded cysteine to the conserved J-encoded phenylalanine. In an earlier analysis of some 550 of the donors, sequences lacking an unambiguous match to a single V gene segment were excluded. In an earlier analysis of approximately 610 of the donors, V segments were called functional above 56.7% productive rearrangements and were called segregating when the between-donor standard deviation exceeded 5%. A statistical classification framework was developed to diagnose cytomegalovirus status using the catalog of TCR beta chain sequences. V and J gene assignment, in a later analysis, came from comparing TCR nucleotide sequences with IMGT/GENE-DB human TR gene sequences. The TCRdist pipeline was used in a later analysis to assign CDR3 sequences and most-parsimonious VDJ recombination scenarios. In a later analysis, each TCR beta chain was defined by its CDR3 amino acid sequence together with its V-gene family, and reads without a unique V-gene family were excluded. To address suspected cross-contamination and a sequencing artifact, a later analysis removed over 500 highly shared, low-generation-probability nucleotide sequences. In a later analysis, a clonal expansion index was calculated for each public chain from normalized within-repertoire ranks of inferred template counts. In a later analysis, generation probabilities were computed with a VDJ recombination model fitted to out-of-frame rearrangements, and the resulting probabilities were checked against IGoR. Hypergeometric tests were used in a later analysis to score TCR-TCR, TCR-HLA and TCR-CMV co-occurrence, with a repertoire-size bias correction applied to the TCR pairs. To estimate false discovery rates, a later analysis permuted the HLA or CMV assignments 20 times. In a later analysis, co-occurring TCRs were grouped using DBSCAN, with TCRdist sequence similarity added in when clustering inside HLA-allele-positive subsets. For co-occurrence clustering, repertoires with fewer than 30,000 or more than 120,000 public chains were excluded, along with roughly 5 repertoires with anomalous nucleotide sharing. Not all clones reach the TCRdb copy of this immuneACCESS table, which keeps in-frame sequences only. Checked studies attribute under half of the gap to unresolved V genes and leave the rest unexplained. V and J calls and clone size are those listed in that table; D and trimming were worked out from the DNA. Counted in this sample were about 65,000 clones; roughly 77% of them appeared once. The ten biggest clones cover around 4% of the sample.

The rearranged segments are TRBV10-3 and TRBJ1-1; the D region possibly corresponds to TRBD1 (5 bases align). Material: PBMCs. This receptor was identified in a woman aged 25 to 45 in good health and CMV-seronegative. The CDR3 sequence is CAIKGIGDGRAFF. The DNA is TGTGCCATCAAGGGGATCGGGGATGGGAGGGCTTTCTTT.